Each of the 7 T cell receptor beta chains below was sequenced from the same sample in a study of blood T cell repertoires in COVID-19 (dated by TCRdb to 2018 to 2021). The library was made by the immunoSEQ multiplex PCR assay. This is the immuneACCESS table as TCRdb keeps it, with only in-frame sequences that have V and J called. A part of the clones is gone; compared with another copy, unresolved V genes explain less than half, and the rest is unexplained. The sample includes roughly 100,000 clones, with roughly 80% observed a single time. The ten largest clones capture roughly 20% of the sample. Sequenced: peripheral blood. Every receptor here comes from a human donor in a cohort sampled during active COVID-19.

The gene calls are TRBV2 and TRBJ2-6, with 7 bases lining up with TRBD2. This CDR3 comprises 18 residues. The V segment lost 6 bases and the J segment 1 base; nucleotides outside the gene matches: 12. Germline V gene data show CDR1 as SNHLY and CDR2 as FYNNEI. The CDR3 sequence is CASRLSSGLISGANVLTF. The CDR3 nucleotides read TGTGCCAGCAGACTCTCCTCGGGACTAATTTCTGGGGCCAACGTCCTGACTTTC.

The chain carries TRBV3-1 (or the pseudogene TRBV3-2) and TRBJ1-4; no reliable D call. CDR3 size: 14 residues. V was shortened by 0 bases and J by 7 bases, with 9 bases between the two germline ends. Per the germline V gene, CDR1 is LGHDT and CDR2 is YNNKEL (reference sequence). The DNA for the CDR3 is TGTGCCAGCAGCCAAGATTACGGCGGTGAAAAACTGTTTTTT. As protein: CASSQDYGGEKLFF.

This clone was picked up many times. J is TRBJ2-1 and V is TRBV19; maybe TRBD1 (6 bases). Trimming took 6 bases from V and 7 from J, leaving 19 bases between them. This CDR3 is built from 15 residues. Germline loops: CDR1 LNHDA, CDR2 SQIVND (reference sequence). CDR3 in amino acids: CASSPLLAGDNEQFF. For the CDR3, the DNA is TGTGCCAGTAGCCCCCTTTTAGCAGGGGATAATGAGCAGTTCTTC.

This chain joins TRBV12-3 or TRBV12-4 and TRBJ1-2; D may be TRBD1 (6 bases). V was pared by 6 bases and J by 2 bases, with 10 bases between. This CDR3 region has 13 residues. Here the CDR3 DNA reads TGTGCCAGCAGCCATACAGGGAACTATGGCTACACCTTC. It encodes CASSHTGNYGYTF.

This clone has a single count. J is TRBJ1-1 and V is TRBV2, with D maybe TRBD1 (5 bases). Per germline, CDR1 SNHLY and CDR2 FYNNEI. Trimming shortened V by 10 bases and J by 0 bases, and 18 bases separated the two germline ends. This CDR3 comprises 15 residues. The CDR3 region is CATRNARAMNTEAFF. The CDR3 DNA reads TGTGCCACCCGAAACGCCAGGGCCATGAACACTGAAGCTTTCTTT.

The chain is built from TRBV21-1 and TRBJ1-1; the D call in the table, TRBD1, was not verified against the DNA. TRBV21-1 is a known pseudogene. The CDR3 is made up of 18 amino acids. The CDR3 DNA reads TGTGCCAGGTCCGGTAGACCAGACAGGGGCGAAATGAACACTGAAGCTTTCTTT. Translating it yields CARSGRPDRGEMNTEAFF.

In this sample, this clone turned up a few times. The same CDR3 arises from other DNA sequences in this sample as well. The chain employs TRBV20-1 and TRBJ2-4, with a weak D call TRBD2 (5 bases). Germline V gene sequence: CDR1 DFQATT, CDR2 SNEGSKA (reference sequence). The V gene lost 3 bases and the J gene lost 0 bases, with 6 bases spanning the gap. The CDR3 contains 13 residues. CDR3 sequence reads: CSASSEAKNIQYF. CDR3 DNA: TGCAGTGCTAGTAGCGAAGCCAAAAACATTCAGTACTTC.